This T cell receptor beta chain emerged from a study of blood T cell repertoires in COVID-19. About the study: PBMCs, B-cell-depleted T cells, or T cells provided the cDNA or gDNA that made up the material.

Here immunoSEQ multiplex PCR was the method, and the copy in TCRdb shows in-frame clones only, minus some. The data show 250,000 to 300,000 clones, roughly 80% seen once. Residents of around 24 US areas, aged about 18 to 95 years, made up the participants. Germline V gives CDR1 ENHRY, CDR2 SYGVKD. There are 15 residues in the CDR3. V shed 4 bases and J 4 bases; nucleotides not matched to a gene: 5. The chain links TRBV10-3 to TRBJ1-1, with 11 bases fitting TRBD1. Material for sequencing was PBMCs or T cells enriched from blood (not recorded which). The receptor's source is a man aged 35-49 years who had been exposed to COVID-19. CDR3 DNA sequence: TGTGCCATCAGTGGATCCGGGACAGGGGGCACTGAAGCTTTCTTT. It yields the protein CAISGSGTGGTEAFF.